The 30 T cell receptor beta chains given below trace back to one sample, sequenced in a study of cytomegalovirus exposure and HLA in healthy donors. Sequencing was performed with immunoSEQ multiplex PCR; in TCRdb, only in-frame clones are kept and a portion is missing. The repertoire includes about 57,000 clones, approximately 93% of them detected once, and approximately 5.5% sits in the top ten. Sample: PBMCs. These receptors all come from a woman between 18 and 29 years old in good health and CMV-seronegative.

The J gene is TRBJ2-1, the V gene TRBV5-4, with D possibly TRBD2 on 6 matching bases. The CDR3 sequence is 14 residues long. The V end was cut by 3 bases, the J end by 4 bases, with 11 bases between. From germline, CDR1 is SGHNT and CDR2 YYREEE (reference sequence). CDR3: CASSSLAKYNEQFF. The CDR3 DNA reads TGTGCCAGCAGCTCTCTAGCGAAATACAATGAGCAGTTCTTC.

The J gene is TRBJ2-5, the V gene TRBV5-1; maybe TRBD1 (5 bases). V was cut by 8 bases and J by 5 bases, with 22 bases left in between. CDR3 size: 15 residues. Germline assignment: CDR1 SGHRS and CDR2 YFSETQ. CDR3 sequence (DNA): TGCGCCAGTTCCACCTCGTCCAGGGTCGACGAGACCCAGTACTTC. Its protein is CASSTSSRVDETQYF.

V gene TRBV10-3 combines with J gene TRBJ1-1; D gene ambiguous. Per the germline V gene, CDR1 is ENHRY and CDR2 is SYGVKD. Trimming shortened V by 3 bases and J by 1 base, and 6 bases separated the two germline ends. This CDR3 is 13 amino acids long. The CDR3 reads CAISDRSNTEAFF. CDR3 nucleotides: TGTGCCATCAGTGACAGATCGAACACTGAAGCTTTCTTT.

The V and J genes are TRBV27 and TRBJ1-1; perhaps TRBD1 as D (5 bases). Germline CDR1 and CDR2: MNHEY and SMNVEV (reference sequence). With 5 bases removed from V and 6 bases from J, the gap between germline ends came to 16 bases. The CDR3 has 14 amino acids. CDR3 coding DNA: TGTGCCAGCAGTGACAACCGGTGGGGCGCTGAAGCTTTCTTT. This codes for CASSDNRWGAEAFF.

The V and J genes are TRBV6-1 and TRBJ2-7; 7 nucleotides agree with TRBD2. With 3 bases clipped from V and 2 bases from J, the junction kept 7 bases outside the gene matches. CDR3 length equals 15 residues. CDR1 is MNHNS, CDR2 SASEGT, per germline. CDR3 sequence reads: CASSEGEGFPYEQYF. For the CDR3, the DNA is TGTGCCAGCAGTGAGGGGGAGGGATTCCCCTACGAGCAGTACTTC.

The rearrangement links TRBV28 to TRBJ1-2; D is unclear. The CDR3 has 12 amino acids. Germline CDR1 MDHEN, CDR2 SYDVKM. Trimming removed 6 bases from V and 4 bases from J, with 9 bases in between. CDR3 sequence: CASSDSGYGYTF. DNA of the CDR3: TGTGCCAGCAGCGACTCGGGCTATGGCTACACCTTC.

The chain has TRBV27 and TRBJ2-1, with D possibly being TRBD1 (5 bases). V dropped 0 bases and J dropped 0 bases, with 9 bases sitting between them. The CDR3 covers 16 residues. The germline V gene has CDR1 MNHEY and CDR2 SMNVEV (reference sequence). CDR3 sequence: CASSLSSGFSYNEQFF. As DNA, the CDR3 is TGTGCCAGCAGTTTATCATCAGGGTTCTCCTACAATGAGCAGTTCTTC.

The rearrangement joins TRBV6-6 to TRBJ2-1; D might be TRBD2 (5 bases). The CDR3 is made up of 14 amino acids. V dropped 0 bases and J dropped 6 bases, with 9 bases sitting between them. The germline gives CDR1 MNHNY, CDR2 SVGAGI (reference sequence). The CDR3 nucleotides read TGTGCCAGCAGTTACTCTGGGAGCTCCAATGAGCAGTTCTTC. This gives the protein CASSYSGSSNEQFF.

The rearrangement uses TRBV9 and TRBJ2-6, with a possible D match to TRBD2 (5 bases). Germline lookup yields CDR1 SGDLS and CDR2 YYNGEE. The V end lost 4 bases, the J end lost 0 bases, and 8 bases lay between the germline ends. The CDR3 runs to 15 residues. CDR3 loop: CASSPSGSGANVLTF. The CDR3 nucleotides are TGTGCCAGCAGCCCCAGCGGCTCTGGGGCCAACGTCCTGACTTTC.

This sequence joins TRBV19 and TRBJ1-1; no clear D. Germline assignment: CDR1 LNHDA and CDR2 SQIVND (reference sequence). The CDR3 length is 15 residues. V lost 5 bases and J 5 bases, leaving 18 bases between the germline ends. The chain's CDR3 is CASSVLAGLGTEAFF. The CDR3 nucleotides are TGTGCCAGTAGTGTCCTCGCGGGGTTAGGGACTGAAGCTTTCTTT.

By proportion, this clone is medium-sized (0.01 to 0.1%). The chain links TRBV30 to TRBJ2-3; TRBD2 matches at 7 bases. The V segment lost 4 bases and the J segment 2 bases; nucleotides outside the gene matches: 9. Per germline, CDR1 GTSNPN and CDR2 SVGIG (reference sequence). CDR3 length: 15 residues. CDR3: CAWTTRDYDTDTQYF. The CDR3 nucleotides read TGTGCCTGGACTACCCGGGACTATGACACAGATACGCAGTATTTT.

The chain uses TRBV11-2 and TRBJ2-3; no reliable D call. Germline CDR1 reads SGHAT; CDR2 reads FQNNGV. The V end was cut by 1 base, the J end by 0 bases, with 2 bases between. The length of the CDR3 is 13 residues. The CDR3 sequence is CASSLASTDTQYF. CDR3 nucleotide sequence: TGTGCCAGCAGCTTAGCAAGCACAGATACGCAGTATTTT.

CDR3 nucleotide sequence: TGCAGCGTGACAGGGCCCCTAGCTAACTATGGCTACACCTTC. Its translation is CSVTGPLANYGYTF. The rearrangement joins TRBV29-1 to TRBJ1-2; 7 nucleotides match TRBD1. The CDR3 runs 14 residues. Looked up from germline, CDR1 is SQVTM and CDR2 is ANQGSEA. J lost 0 bases, V lost 6 bases, and 7 bases had no gene match.

The V gene is TRBV6-5, the J gene TRBJ2-7; 7 bases are shared with TRBD1. Germline values: CDR1 MNHEY, CDR2 SVGAGI. The CDR3 totals 14 residues. V trimming: 5 bases; J trimming: 3 bases; junction bases outside the gene matches: 7. CDR3 region: CASSEGQVDYEQYF. CDR3 nucleotide sequence: TGTGCCAGCAGTGAAGGACAGGTGGACTACGAGCAGTACTTC.

The chain carries TRBV18 and TRBJ2-1; 7 bases align to TRBD1. J gave up 8 bases and V 4 bases, and 2 bases lay outside the gene matches. The CDR3 totals 12 residues. CDR1 is KGHSH and CDR2 is LQKENI in the germline V gene. This CDR3 reads CASSHQGDEQFF. The CDR3 DNA reads TGTGCCAGCTCACATCAGGGGGATGAGCAGTTCTTC.

J is TRBJ1-1 and V is TRBV21-1; no DNA check was done on the table's D call, TRBD1. TRBV21-1 is an annotated pseudogene. This CDR3 is 18 amino acids long. The CDR3: CASSKEKRCDRANTEAFF. CDR3 coding DNA: TGTGCCAGCAGCAAAGAAAAACGCTGTGACAGGGCGAACACTGAAGCTTTCTTT.

The rearrangement links TRBV9 to TRBJ2-2; perhaps TRBD2 as D (6 bases). The CDR3 totals 14 residues. V lost 3 bases and J 4 bases, leaving 10 bases between the germline ends. Germline V lookup: CDR1 SGDLS, CDR2 YYNGEE. The CDR3 bases are TGTGCCAGCAGCGGGAGGGCGTCCACCGGGGAGCTGTTTTTT. Translated: CASSGRASTGELFF.

The chain joins TRBV7-6 to TRBJ1-6, with D unclear. V lost 1 base to trimming and J lost 9 bases, with 13 bases between them. The CDR3 length is 15 residues. The V gene's germline CDR1 is SGHVS and CDR2 FNYEAQ. Here the CDR3 DNA reads TGTGCCAGCAGCTTAGACGGGGAACTACGTTCACCCCTCCACTTT. Protein sequence: CASSLDGELRSPLHF. The whole variable domain, remainder taken from reference TRBV7-6 and TRBJ1-6, is GAGVSQSPRYKVTKRGQDVALRCDPISGHVSLYWYRQALGQGPEFLTYFNYEAQQDKSGLPNDRFSAERPEGSISTLTIQRTEQRDSAMYRCASSLDGELRSPLHFGNGTRLTVT.

The V gene is TRBV28, the J gene TRBJ2-1; D perhaps matches TRBD1 (5 bases). Trimming removed 7 bases at V and 2 bases at J, with 9 bases between. The CDR3 spans 13 residues. CDR1 MDHEN and CDR2 SYDVKM come from the germline V gene. As DNA, the CDR3 is TGTGCCAGCAATGGGGCTCCCTACAATGAGCAGTTCTTC. Translation: CASNGAPYNEQFF.

The genes are TRBV7-9 and TRBJ2-1; TRBD1 matches 8 bases. The CDR3 spans 16 residues. Germline CDR1 reads SEHNR; CDR2 reads FQNEAQ (reference sequence). The J segment lost 3 bases and the V segment lost 8 bases, leaving 12 bases of the junction unmatched. CDR3 sequence reads: CASGNPTGAVYNEQFF. CDR3 coding DNA: TGTGCCAGCGGCAATCCGACAGGGGCTGTCTACAATGAGCAGTTCTTC.

The chain has TRBV9 and TRBJ1-1; TRBD1 is a possible D gene (5 bases). Germline V gene lookup returns CDR1 SGDLS and CDR2 YYNGEE. V was cut by 0 bases and J by 8 bases, with 17 bases left in between. This CDR3 has 15 residues. The CDR3 DNA follows: TGTGCCAGCAGCGTAGGGGGAGGGGAGCGGAGGGAAGCTTTCTTT. It encodes CASSVGGGERREAFF. Together with reference TRBV9 and TRBJ1-1, the CDR3 gives the full variable domain: DSGVTQTPKHLITATGQRVTLRCSPRSGDLSVYWYQQSLDQGLQFLIQYYNGEERAKGNILERFSAQQFPDLHSELNLSSLELGDSALYFCASSVGGGERREAFFGQGTRLTVV.

The V gene is TRBV21-1, the J gene TRBJ2-7; the table's D call TRBD2 went unverified against the DNA. TRBV21-1 is classified as a pseudogene. This CDR3 has 13 amino acids. CDR3 in DNA: TGTGCCTGCTCACCGGGAGAGTCCTACGAGCAGTACGTC. This translates into CACSPGESYEQYV.

The chain joins TRBV5-5 to TRBJ2-2; 10 bases agree with TRBD1. Germline CDR1 and CDR2: SGHKS and YYEKEE (reference sequence). The CDR3 is 14 amino acids. The J segment lost 5 bases and the V segment lost 5 bases, leaving 3 bases of the junction unmatched. DNA of the CDR3: TGTGCCAGCAGGGGACAGGGGAGGACCGGGGAGCTGTTTTTT. It specifies CASRGQGRTGELFF.

V gene TRBV2 combines with J gene TRBJ2-1; 8 nucleotides align to TRBD2. Germline V gives CDR1 SNHLY, CDR2 FYNNEI. The trim removed 2 bases at V and 3 bases at J, leaving 3 bases unmatched. This CDR3 has 15 residues. The CDR3 here is CASSELRGDYNEQFF. In DNA form, the CDR3 reads TGTGCCAGCAGTGAACTGCGGGGGGACTACAATGAGCAGTTCTTC.

The chain uses TRBV18 and TRBJ2-7, with a possible D match to TRBD2 (5 bases). This CDR3 has 15 residues. Germline V gene lookup returns CDR1 KGHSH and CDR2 LQKENI. Trimming removed 1 base from V and 3 bases from J, with 13 bases in between. The CDR3 region has the DNA TGTGCCAGCTCACCACTCCCGGGGTCAGTCTACGAGCAGTACGTC. It is translated as CASSPLPGSVYEQYV.

This chain uses TRBV7-9 with TRBJ1-1, with 7 positions matching TRBD1. Per the germline V gene, CDR1 is SEHNR and CDR2 is FQNEAQ (reference sequence). V was clipped by 3 bases and J by 1 base; unmatched bases: 2. This CDR3 spans 14 amino acids. The DNA of the CDR3 is TGTGCCAGCAGCTTCGGGACAGAGAACACTGAAGCTTTCTTT. Its translation: CASSFGTENTEAFF.

The chain is built from TRBV4-3 and TRBJ2-1; 10 nucleotides align to TRBD1. The CDR3 totals 16 residues. V shed 0 bases, J shed 7 bases, and the junction held 6 bases outside the gene matches. Germline V gene data show CDR1 as LGHNA and CDR2 as YSLEER. Here the CDR3 DNA reads TGCGCCAGCAGCCAAGATACCCCGGGACAGGGGAATGAGCAGTTCTTC. Protein: CASSQDTPGQGNEQFF.

This rearrangement joins TRBV29-1 to TRBJ1-2, with D perhaps matching TRBD1 (5 bases). The V gene's germline CDR1 is SQVTM and CDR2 ANQGSEA. The CDR3 covers 12 residues. V lost 7 bases, J lost 2 bases, and 11 bases lay in between. The CDR3 sequence: CSAQGINYGYTF. DNA for the CDR3: TGCAGCGCCCAGGGCATCAACTATGGCTACACCTTC.

The chain couples TRBV6-1 to TRBJ1-2; weak D call: TRBD1 (6 bases). CDR1 is MNHNS and CDR2 is SASEGT in the germline V gene. This CDR3 is built from 15 residues. Trimming shortened V by 1 base and J by 6 bases, and 15 bases separated the two germline ends. CDR3 coding DNA: TGTGCCAGCAGTGAAGACACCCAGGGGTTCAATGGCTACACCTTC. As protein: CASSEDTQGFNGYTF.

This sequence joins TRBV5-4 and TRBJ2-1; the match to TRBD2 covers 10 bases. Germline V lookup: CDR1 SGHNT, CDR2 YYREEE (reference sequence). With V trimmed by 4 bases and J by 8 bases, 9 bases remained unmatched. This CDR3 has 15 residues. The CDR3 DNA follows: TGTGCCAGCAGCCGGAAGCGGGGGGGGGACCATGAGCAGTTCTTC. Translated, it gives CASSRKRGGDHEQFF. Looking up the rest from reference TRBV5-4 and TRBJ2-1 gives the full variable domain: ETGVTQSPTHLIKTRGQQVTLRCSSQSGHNTVSWYQQALGQGPQFIFQYYREEENGRGNFPPRFSGLQFPNYSSELNVNALELDDSALYLCASSRKRGGDHEQFFGPGTRLTVL.